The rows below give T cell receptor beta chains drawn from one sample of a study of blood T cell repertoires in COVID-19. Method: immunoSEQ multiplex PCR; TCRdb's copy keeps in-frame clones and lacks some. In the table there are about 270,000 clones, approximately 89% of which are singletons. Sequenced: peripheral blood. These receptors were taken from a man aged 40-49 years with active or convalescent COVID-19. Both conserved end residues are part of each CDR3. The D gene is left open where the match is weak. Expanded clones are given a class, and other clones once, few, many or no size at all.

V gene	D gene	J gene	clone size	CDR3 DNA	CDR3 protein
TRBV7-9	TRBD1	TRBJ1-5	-	TGTGCCAGCAGCTTCGGTACAGGGGGGAGCAATCAGCCCCAGCATTTT	CASSFGTGGSNQPQHF
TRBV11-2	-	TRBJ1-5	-	TGTGCCAGCAGCCCCCCGGGAGTTTGGGATAGCAATCAGCCCCAGCATTTT	CASSPPGVWDSNQPQHF
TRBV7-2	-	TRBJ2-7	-	TGTGCCAGCAGCTTAGGCCAGGGTAACCGCGAGCAGTACTTC	CASSLGQGNREQYF
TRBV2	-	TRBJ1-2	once	TGTGCCAGCAGTGAAAGGGGGAGAACTTCTAACTATGGCTACACCTTC	CASSERGRTSNYGYTF
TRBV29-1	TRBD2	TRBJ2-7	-	TGCAGCGTTGAAAAACTAGCGGACTCCTACGAGCAGTACTTC	CSVEKLADSYEQYF
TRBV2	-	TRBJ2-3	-	TGTGCCAGCAGTTATGGCCAATCCACAGATACGCAGTATTTT	CASSYGQSTDTQYF
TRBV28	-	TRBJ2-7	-	TGTGCCAGCAGCGACGACCTAACCGGGATGAGGGTCTACGAGCAGTACTTC	CASSDDLTGMRVYEQYF
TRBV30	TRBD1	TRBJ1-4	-	TGTGCCGGGGACAGTAATGAAAAACTGTTTTTT	CAGDSNEKLFF
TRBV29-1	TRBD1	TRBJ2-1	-	TGCAGCGTCATTATGACAGGGGAAGGGAATGAGCAGTTCTTC	CSVIMTGEGNEQFF
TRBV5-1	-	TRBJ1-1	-	TGCGCCAGCAGCTGGACCCACGGGGATAAGACTGAAGCTTTCTTT	CASSWTHGDKTEAFF
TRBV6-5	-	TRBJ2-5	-	TGTGCCAGCAGTTACTCGAATCTTGGAGGGACCCAGTACTTC	CASSYSNLGGTQYF
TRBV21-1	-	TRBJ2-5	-	TGTGCCAGCAGCATCCGGGGGGGACTAGAACAAGAGACCCAGTACTTC	CASSIRGGLEQETQYF
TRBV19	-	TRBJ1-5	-	TGTGCCAGTAGCGACAGCTATCAGCCCCAGCATTTT	CASSDSYQPQHF
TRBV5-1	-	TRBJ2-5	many	TGCGCCAGCAGCCAGACTCAGGGGGGAGAGACCCAGTACTTC	CASSQTQGGETQYF
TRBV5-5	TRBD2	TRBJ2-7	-	TGTGCCAGCAGCTTTGGGGCGGGAGAGTACGAGCAGTACTTC	CASSFGAGEYEQYF
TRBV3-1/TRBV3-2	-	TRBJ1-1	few	TGTGCCAGCAGCTTCCGGGACACTGAAGCTTTCTTT	CASSFRDTEAFF
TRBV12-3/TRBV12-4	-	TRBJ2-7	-	TGTGCCAGCAGTGCGTCCTACGAGCAGTACTTC	CASSASYEQYF
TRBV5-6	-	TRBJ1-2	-	TGTGCCAGCAGCTTGTTCGGTAGAGCAGGGATCTATGGCTACACCTTC	CASSLFGRAGIYGYTF
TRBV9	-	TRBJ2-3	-	TGTGCCAGCAGCGTAGCTGGCGGGACAGTAACGACAGATACGCAGTATTTT	CASSVAGGTVTTDTQYF
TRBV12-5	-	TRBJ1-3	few	TGTGCTAGTGGTTCCGGCCTGGGCCTTGGAAACACCATATATTTT	CASGSGLGLGNTIYF
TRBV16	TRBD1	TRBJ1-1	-	TGTGCCAGCAGCCAATTCCGCCAGGGGGCTGAGGCTTTCTTT	CASSQFRQGAEAFF
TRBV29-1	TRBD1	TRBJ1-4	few	TGCAGCGTTGATCCCCAGGGGGGAGAAAAACTGTTTTTT	CSVDPQGGEKLFF
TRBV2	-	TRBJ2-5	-	TGTGCCAGCAGTGTCCGAGGAGAAGAGACCCAGTACTTC	CASSVRGEETQYF
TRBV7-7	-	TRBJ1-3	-	TGTGCCAGCAGCTTAACGCAGGGCCCTGGAAACACCATATATTTT	CASSLTQGPGNTIYF
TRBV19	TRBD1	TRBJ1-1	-	TGTGCCAGTAGTTTCACAGGGGCGCCCACTGAAGCTTTCTTT	CASSFTGAPTEAFF
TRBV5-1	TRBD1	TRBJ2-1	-	TGCGCCAGCAGCTTATTGGGACAGGGGGGGCGGAATGAGCAGTTCTTC	CASSLLGQGGRNEQFF
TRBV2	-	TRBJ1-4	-	TGTGCCAGCAGCGTAAGGGGAAGTAATGAAAAACTGTTTTTT	CASSVRGSNEKLFF
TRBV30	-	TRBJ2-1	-	TGTGCCTACGGGATGCGGGATGATGAGCAGTTCTTC	CAYGMRDDEQFF
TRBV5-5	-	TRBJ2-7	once	TGTGCCAGCAGCTTGACAGGAGCAACCTACGAGCAGTACTTC	CASSLTGATYEQYF
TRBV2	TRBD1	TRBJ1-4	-	TGTGCCAGCAGCGATGACAGGGAGGTTGAAAAACTGTTTTTT	CASSDDREVEKLFF
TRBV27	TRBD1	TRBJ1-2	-	TGTGCCAGCAGCCCAGGGGGCAGATATGGCTACACCTTC	CASSPGGRYGYTF
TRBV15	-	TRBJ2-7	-	TGTGCCACCAGCAGAGGAACGGGTCGCGTCTTATACGAGCAGTACTTC	CATSRGTGRVLYEQYF
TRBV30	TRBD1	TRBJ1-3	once	TGTGCCTGGAGTTCCCCGGGACAGGCCTTCGGAAACACCATATATTTT	CAWSSPGQAFGNTIYF
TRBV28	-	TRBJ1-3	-	TGTGCCAGCAGTTACGCTCGACGGAGCTCTGGAAACACCATATATTTT	CASSYARRSSGNTIYF
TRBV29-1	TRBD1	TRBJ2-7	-	TGCAGCGTCGAGTTTTGGGACAGCTACGAGCAGTACTTC	CSVEFWDSYEQYF
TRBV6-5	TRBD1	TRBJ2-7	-	TGTGCCAGCATGGGGACAGCCGAGCAGTACTTC	CASMGTAEQYF
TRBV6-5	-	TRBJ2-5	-	TGTGCCAGCAGTTACTCCCTACAGCAAGAGACCCAGTACTTC	CASSYSLQQETQYF
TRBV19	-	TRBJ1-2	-	TGTGCCAGTAGTCTTACAGGGAACTATGGCTACACCTTC	CASSLTGNYGYTF
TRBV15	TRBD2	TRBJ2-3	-	TGTGCCACCAGCAGAGATCGGGACGGGGGGAGCACAGATACGCAGTATTTT	CATSRDRDGGSTDTQYF
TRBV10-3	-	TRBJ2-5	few	TGTGCCATCAGTGCTGTGGGGGGGCGTCTAGAGACCCAGTACTTC	CAISAVGGRLETQYF
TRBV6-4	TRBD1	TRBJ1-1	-	TGTGCCAGGACCTGGGACAGCAAGGCTACTATGAACACTGAAGCTTTCTTT	CARTWDSKATMNTEAFF
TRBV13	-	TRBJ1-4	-	TGTGCCAGCAGCTTAGGCCCGGCAACTAATGAAAAACTGTTTTTT	CASSLGPATNEKLFF
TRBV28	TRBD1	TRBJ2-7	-	TGTGCCAGCAGTTTAAGTGGGACAGAGTACGAGCAGTACTTC	CASSLSGTEYEQYF
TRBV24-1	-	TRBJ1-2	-	TGTGCCACCAGTGATTCTAGGGGCTACACCTTC	CATSDSRGYTF
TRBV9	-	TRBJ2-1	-	TGTGCCAGCAGCGATGACGGCGGGAACCAATACAATGAGCAGTTCTTC	CASSDDGGNQYNEQFF
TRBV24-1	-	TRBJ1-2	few	TGTGCCACCAGTGACACCCCCGGAGGAGGCTACACCTTC	CATSDTPGGGYTF
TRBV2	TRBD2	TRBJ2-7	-	TGTGCCAGCTGGGAGAGCGGGGGGGGCTACGAGCAGTACTTC	CASWESGGGYEQYF
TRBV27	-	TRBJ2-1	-	TGTGCCAGCCTACAAGGGGGTGGGCACAATGAGCAGTTCTTC	CASLQGGGHNEQFF
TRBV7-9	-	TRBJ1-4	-	TGTGCCAGCGGGGCGGGGGCGAAACTGTTTTTT	CASGAGAKLFF
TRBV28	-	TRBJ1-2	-	TGTGCCAGCAGTCTGCCAAGGAGGGGTAACTATGGCTACACCTTC	CASSLPRRGNYGYTF
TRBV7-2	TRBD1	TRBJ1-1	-	TGTGCCAGCAGCTTGGGACAGGGAACTGAAGCTTTCTTT	CASSLGQGTEAFF
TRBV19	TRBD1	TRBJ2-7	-	TGTGCCAGTAGTATCGGGCAGGGGGTTATAGACGAGCAGTACTTC	CASSIGQGVIDEQYF
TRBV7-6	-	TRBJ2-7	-	TGTGCCAGCAGCTTAACTAACGAGCAGTACTTC	CASSLTNEQYF
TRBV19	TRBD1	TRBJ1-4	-	TGTGCCAGTAGCCGGGACAGGGGGGATGAAAAACTGTTTTTT	CASSRDRGDEKLFF